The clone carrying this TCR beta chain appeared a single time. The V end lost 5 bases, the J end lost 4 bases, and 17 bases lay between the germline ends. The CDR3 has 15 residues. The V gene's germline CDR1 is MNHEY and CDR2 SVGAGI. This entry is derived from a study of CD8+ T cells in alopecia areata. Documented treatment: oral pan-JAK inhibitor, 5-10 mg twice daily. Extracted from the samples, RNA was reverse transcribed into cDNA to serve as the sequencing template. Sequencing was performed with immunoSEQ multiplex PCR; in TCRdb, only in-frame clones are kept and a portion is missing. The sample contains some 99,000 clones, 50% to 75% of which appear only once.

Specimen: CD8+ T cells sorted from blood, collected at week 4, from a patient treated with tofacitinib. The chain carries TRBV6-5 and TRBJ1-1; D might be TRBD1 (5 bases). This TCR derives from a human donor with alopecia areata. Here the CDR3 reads CASSRPRGDGTEAFF. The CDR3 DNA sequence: TGTGCCAGCAGTCGCCCACGGGGGGACGGCACTGAAGCTTTCTTT.